This passage covers 10 T cell receptor beta chains from one sample sequenced in a study of T cells in Graves' hyperthyroidism and ophthalmopathy. Researchers amplified the TCR beta CDR3 regions from RNA transcripts. During a first-round RT-PCR of the TCR CDR3, the HTBI primer set was used. TCRdb used MiXCR to reprocess the multiplex PCR reads, holding one entry per CDR3 protein. Of 450,000 to 700,000 distinct CDR3 sequences in the sample, around 46% are singletons; the top ten hold under 20%. The sequenced sample was peripheral blood or thyroid tissue (not recorded which). Source of these receptors: an adult woman with Graves' disease, either hyperthyroidism or ophthalmopathy (not recorded which).

Many counts were recorded for this clonotype. The chain couples TRBV6-5 to TRBJ1-6, with TRBD1 matching over 7 bases. Germline lookup yields CDR1 MNHEY and CDR2 SVGAGI. The CDR3 spans 15 residues. The junction had 6 bases not matched to a gene; V was cut back by 5 bases and J by 5 bases. The CDR3 bases are TGTGCCAGCAGTACTACAGGGGAAAATAATTCACCCCTCCACTTT. Its translation: CASSTTGENNSPLHF.

Only a few counts were recorded for this clonotype. The chain uses TRBV10-3 and TRBJ2-5, with TRBD1 identical over 7 bases. This CDR3 contains 13 residues. The germline CDR1 and CDR2 sequences are ENHRY and SYGVKD. V was pared by 6 bases and J by 2 bases, with 3 bases of the junction left unmatched. CDR3 region: CAIRPGQQETQYF. The CDR3, as DNA: TGTGCCATCAGGCCGGGACAGCAAGAGACCCAGTACTTC.

The rearrangement links TRBV9 to TRBJ1-1; possible D gene TRBD1, 5 bases. The CDR3 covers 16 residues. Germline lookup yields CDR1 SGDLS and CDR2 YYNGEE. V gave up 0 bases and J gave up 2 bases, with 14 bases separating them. The CDR3 protein is CASSVGWQGGNTEAFF. DNA for the CDR3: TGTGCCAGCAGCGTAGGGTGGCAGGGAGGCAACACTGAAGCTTTCTTT.

This clonotype came up many times. The chain uses TRBV6-4 and TRBJ1-1; no reliable D call. This CDR3 is 13 amino acids long. Germline CDR1 reads MRHNA; CDR2 reads SNTAGT. V was pared by 2 bases and J by 1 base, with 5 bases between. The CDR3 DNA reads as TGTGCCAGCAGTGACAGGGCGAACACTGAAGCTTTCTTT. Translated, it gives CASSDRANTEAFF.

The CDR3 DNA is TGCAGCGGCCGGACAGGGTACGAGCAGTACTTC. Protein product: CSGRTGYEQYF. This chain links TRBV29-1 with TRBJ2-7, with 8 positions matching TRBD1. The junction had 3 bases not matched to a gene; V was cut back by 7 bases and J by 4 bases. Germline CDR1 SQVTM, CDR2 ANQGSEA. CDR3 length: 11 amino acids.

In its sample, this clonotype was seen many times. Written as DNA, the CDR3 is TGCGCCAGCAGCCCTTGGACTGCAAGGCAGGGGAACACTGAAGCTTTCTTT. Protein product: CASSPWTARQGNTEAFF. The chain has TRBV4-1 and TRBJ1-1; weak D call: TRBD1 (5 bases). V was cut by 4 bases and J by 1 base, with 19 bases left in between. The CDR3 spans 17 residues. Looked up from germline, CDR1 is MGHRA and CDR2 is YSYEKL.

The chain couples TRBV24-1 to TRBJ1-2; D remains ambiguous. V lost 6 bases, J lost 4 bases, and 11 bases lay in between. In germline, CDR1 is KGHDR, CDR2 SFDVKD. CDR3 size: 13 residues. CDR3 amino acids: CATSHQDGYGYTF. In DNA, the CDR3 is TGTGCCACCAGTCATCAGGACGGCTATGGCTACACCTTC.

This clonotype has only one observation. V is TRBV5-1 and J is TRBJ2-7; D is ambiguous. This CDR3 region has 15 residues. V lost 0 bases, J lost 0 bases, and 10 bases lay in between. Germline V CDR1 and CDR2: SGHRS, YFSETQ. The CDR3 DNA follows: TGCGCCAGCAGCTTGGTAGCCAGCGCCTCCTACGAGCAGTACTTC. It encodes CASSLVASASYEQYF.

Remarks on this clonotype: Mismatch with germline at one junction end may stem from a read error. J is TRBJ1-6 and V is TRBV7-2, with D perhaps matching TRBD1 (5 bases). Germline-derived CDR1 and CDR2 are SGHTA and FQGNSA. This CDR3 contains 12 residues. The CDR3 DNA is TGTGCCAGCAGAGGGGCAGATGCGCCCCTCCACTTC. Its translation is CASRGADAPLHF.

This clonotype came up a few times. This chain's CDR3 is CAHLRGDGDTEAFF. The CDR3 nucleotides are TGTGCTCATCTGAGGGGCGACGGGGACACTGAAGCTTTCTTT. The rearrangement uses TRBV30 and TRBJ1-1; tentatively, D is TRBD1 (5 bases). This CDR3 has 14 amino acids. CDR1 is GTSNPN and CDR2 is SVGIG in the germline V gene (reference sequence).